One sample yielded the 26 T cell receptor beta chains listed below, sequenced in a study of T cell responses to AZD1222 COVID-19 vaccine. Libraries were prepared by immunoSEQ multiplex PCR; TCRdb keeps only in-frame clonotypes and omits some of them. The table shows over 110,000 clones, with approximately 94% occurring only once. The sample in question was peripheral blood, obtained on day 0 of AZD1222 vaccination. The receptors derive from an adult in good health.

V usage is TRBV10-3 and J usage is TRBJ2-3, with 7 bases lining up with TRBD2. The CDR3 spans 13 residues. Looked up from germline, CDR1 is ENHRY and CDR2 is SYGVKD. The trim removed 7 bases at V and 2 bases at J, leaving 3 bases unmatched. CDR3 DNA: TGTGCCATCAAAAGCGGGGTCACAGATACGCAGTATTTT. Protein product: CAIKSGVTDTQYF.

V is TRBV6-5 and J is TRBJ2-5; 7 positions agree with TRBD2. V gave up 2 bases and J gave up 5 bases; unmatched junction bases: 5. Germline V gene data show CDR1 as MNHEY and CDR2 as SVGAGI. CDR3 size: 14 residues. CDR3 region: CASSYERGLETQYF. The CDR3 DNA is TGTGCCAGCAGTTACGAGCGGGGTTTGGAGACCCAGTACTTC.

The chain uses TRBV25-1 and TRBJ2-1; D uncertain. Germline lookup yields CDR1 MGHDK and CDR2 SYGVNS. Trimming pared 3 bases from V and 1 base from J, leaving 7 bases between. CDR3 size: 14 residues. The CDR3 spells CASSDERSYNEQFF. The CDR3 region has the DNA TGTGCCAGCAGTGATGAAAGGTCCTACAATGAGCAGTTCTTC.

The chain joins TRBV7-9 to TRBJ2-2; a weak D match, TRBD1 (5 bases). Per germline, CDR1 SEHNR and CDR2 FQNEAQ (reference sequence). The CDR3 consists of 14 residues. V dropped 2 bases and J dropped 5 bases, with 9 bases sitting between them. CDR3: CASSLQGRTGELFF. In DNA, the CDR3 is TGTGCCAGCAGCTTACAGGGAAGAACCGGGGAGCTGTTTTTT.

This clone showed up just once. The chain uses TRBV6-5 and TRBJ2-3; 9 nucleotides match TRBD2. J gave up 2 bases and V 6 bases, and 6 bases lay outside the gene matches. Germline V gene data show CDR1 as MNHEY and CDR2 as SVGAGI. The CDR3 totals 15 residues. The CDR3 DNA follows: TGTGCCAGCAGGCGGGGGGGTTTCCCCACAGATACGCAGTATTTT. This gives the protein CASRRGGFPTDTQYF.

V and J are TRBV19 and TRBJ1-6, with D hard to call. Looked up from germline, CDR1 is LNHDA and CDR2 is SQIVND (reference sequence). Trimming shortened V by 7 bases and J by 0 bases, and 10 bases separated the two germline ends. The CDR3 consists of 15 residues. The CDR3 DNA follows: TGTGCCAGTATAGATGGGAGCTCCTATAATTCACCCCTCCACTTT. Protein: CASIDGSSYNSPLHF.

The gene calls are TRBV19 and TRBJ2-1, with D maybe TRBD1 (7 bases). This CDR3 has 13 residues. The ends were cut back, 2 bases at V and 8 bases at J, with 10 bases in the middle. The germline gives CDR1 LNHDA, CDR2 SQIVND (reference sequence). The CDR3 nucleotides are TGTGCCAGTAGTATACAGGGGGGCGATGAGCAGTTCTTC. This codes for CASSIQGGDEQFF.

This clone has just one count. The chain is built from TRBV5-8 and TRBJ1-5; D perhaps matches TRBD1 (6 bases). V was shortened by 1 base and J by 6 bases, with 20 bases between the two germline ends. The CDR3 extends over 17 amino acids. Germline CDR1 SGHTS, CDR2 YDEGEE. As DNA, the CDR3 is TGTGCCAGCAGCTTGAATTTAGTCACCGGGACAACTCAGCCCCAGCATTTT. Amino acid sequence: CASSLNLVTGTTQPQHF.

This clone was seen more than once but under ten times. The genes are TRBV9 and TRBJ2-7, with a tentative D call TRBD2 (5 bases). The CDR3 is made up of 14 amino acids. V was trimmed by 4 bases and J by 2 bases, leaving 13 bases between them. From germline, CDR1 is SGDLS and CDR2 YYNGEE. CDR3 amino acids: CASSPSTTTYEQYF. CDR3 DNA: TGTGCCAGCAGCCCATCGACTACCACCTACGAGCAGTACTTC.

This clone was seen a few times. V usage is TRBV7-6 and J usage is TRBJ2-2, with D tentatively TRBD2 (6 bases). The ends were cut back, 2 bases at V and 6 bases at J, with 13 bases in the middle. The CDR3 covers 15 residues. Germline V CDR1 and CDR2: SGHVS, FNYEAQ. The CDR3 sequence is CASSLSGSDSGELFF. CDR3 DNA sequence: TGTGCCAGCAGCTTATCCGGGAGTGACTCCGGGGAGCTGTTTTTT.

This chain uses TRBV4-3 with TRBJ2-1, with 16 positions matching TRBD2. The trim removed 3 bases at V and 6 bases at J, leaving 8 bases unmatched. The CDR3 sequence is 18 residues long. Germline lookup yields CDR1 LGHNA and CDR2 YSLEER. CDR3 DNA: TGCGCCAGCAGCCAGGGACTAGCGGGGGGGCTCCCTTCCAATGAGCAGTTCTTC. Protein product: CASSQGLAGGLPSNEQFF.

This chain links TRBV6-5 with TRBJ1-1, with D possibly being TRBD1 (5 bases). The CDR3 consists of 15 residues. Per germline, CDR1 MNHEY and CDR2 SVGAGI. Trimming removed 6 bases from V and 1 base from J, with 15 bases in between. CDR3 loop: CASRQGRGGNTEAFF. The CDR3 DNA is TGTGCCAGCAGGCAGGGCCGTGGTGGGAACACTGAAGCTTTCTTT.

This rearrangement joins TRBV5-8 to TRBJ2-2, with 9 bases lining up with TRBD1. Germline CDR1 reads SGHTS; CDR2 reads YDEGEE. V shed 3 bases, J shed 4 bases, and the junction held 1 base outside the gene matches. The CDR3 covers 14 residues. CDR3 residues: CASSSQGATGELFF. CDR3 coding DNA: TGTGCCAGCAGCTCACAGGGGGCCACCGGGGAGCTGTTTTTT.

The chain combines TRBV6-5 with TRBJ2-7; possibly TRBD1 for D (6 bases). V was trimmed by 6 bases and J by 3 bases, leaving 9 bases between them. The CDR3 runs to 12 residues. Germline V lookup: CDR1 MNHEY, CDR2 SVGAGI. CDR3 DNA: TGTGCCAGCAGGACGGACAGCTACGAGCAGTACTTC. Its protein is CASRTDSYEQYF.

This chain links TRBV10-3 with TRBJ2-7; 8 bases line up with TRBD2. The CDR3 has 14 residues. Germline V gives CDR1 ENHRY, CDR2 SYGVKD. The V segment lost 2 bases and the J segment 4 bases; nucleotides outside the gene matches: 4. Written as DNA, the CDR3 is TGTGCCATCAGTGAGGGATTAGCGGGGTACGAGCAGTACTTC. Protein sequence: CAISEGLAGYEQYF.

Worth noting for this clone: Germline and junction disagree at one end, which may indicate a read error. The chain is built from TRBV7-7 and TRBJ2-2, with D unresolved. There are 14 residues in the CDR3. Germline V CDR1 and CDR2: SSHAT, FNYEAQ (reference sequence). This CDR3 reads CASSLLAGTGELFF. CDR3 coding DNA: TGTGCTAGCAGCTTATTGGCCGGAACCGGGGAGCTGTTTTTT. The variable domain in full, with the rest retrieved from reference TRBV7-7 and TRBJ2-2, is GAGVSQSPRYKVTKRGQDVTLRCDPISSHATLYWYQQALGQGPEFLTYFNYEAQPDKSGLPSDRFSAERPEGSISTLTIQRTEQRDSAMYRCASSLLAGTGELFFGEGSRLTVL.

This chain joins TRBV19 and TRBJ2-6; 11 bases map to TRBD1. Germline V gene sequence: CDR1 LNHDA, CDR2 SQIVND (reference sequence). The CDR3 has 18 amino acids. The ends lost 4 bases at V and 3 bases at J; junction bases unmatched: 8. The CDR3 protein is CASSTGPGQGVGANVLTF. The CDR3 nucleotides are TGTGCCAGTAGTACGGGACCGGGACAGGGGGTTGGGGCCAACGTCCTGACTTTC.

The CDR3 DNA reads TGTGCCAGTAGTATACCGGGACAGGGCAACACTGAAGCTTTCTTT. It translates to CASSIPGQGNTEAFF. The J gene is TRBJ1-1, the V gene TRBV19; the match to TRBD1 covers 9 bases. The trim removed 2 bases at V and 2 bases at J, leaving 3 bases unmatched. CDR1 and CDR2 from the germline V gene are LNHDA and SQIVND (reference sequence). The CDR3 totals 15 residues. The full variable domain, its missing parts supplied by reference TRBV19 and TRBJ1-1, is DGGITQSPKYLFRKEGQNVTLSCEQNLNHDAMYWYRQDPGQGLRLIYYSQIVNDFQKGDIAEGYSVSREKKESFPLTVTSAQKNPTAFYLCASSIPGQGNTEAFFGQGTRLTVV.

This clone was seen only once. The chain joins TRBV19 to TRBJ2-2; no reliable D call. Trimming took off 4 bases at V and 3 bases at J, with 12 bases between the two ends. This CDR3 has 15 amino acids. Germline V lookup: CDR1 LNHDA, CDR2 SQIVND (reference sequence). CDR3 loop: CASSTPWADTGELFF. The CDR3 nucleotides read TGTGCCAGTAGTACGCCCTGGGCGGACACCGGGGAGCTGTTTTTT.

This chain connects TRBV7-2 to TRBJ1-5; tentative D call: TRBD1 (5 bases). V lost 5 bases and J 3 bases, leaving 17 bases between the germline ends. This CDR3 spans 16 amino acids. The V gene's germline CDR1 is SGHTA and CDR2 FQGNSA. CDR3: CASSRDGGRTNQPQHF. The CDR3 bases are TGTGCCAGCAGCCGGGACGGAGGGAGAACCAATCAGCCCCAGCATTTT. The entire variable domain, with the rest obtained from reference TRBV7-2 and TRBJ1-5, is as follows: GAGVSQSPSNKVTEKGKDVELRCDPISGHTALYWYRQSLGQGLEFLIYFQGNSAPDKSGLPSDRFSAERTGGSVSTLTIQRTQQEDSAVYLCASSRDGGRTNQPQHFGDGTRLSIL.

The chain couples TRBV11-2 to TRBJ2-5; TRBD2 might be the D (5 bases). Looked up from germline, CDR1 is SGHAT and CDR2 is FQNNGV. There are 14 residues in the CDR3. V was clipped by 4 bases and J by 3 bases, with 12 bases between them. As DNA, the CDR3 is TGTGCCAGCAGCTCCGGAGGCGGAAAAGAGACCCAGTACTTC. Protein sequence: CASSSGGGKETQYF. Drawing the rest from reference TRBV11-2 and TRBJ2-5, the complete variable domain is EAGVAQSPRYKIIEKRQSVAFWCNPISGHATLYWYQQILGQGPKLLIQFQNNGVVDDSQLPKDRFSAERLKGVDSTLKIQPAKLEDSAVYLCASSSGGGKETQYFGPGTRLLVL.

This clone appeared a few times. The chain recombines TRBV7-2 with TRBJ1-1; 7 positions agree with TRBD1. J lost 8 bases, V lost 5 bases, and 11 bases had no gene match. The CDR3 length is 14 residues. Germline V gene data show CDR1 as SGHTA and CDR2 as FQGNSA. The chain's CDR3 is CASSNGQASREAFF. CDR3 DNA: TGTGCCAGCAGCAATGGACAGGCCAGCCGGGAAGCTTTCTTT.

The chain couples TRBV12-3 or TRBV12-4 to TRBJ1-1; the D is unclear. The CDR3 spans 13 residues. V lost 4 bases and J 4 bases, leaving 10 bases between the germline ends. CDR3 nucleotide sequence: TGTGCCAGCAGTTCCCGGATAGGCACTGAAGCTTTCTTT. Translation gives CASSSRIGTEAFF.

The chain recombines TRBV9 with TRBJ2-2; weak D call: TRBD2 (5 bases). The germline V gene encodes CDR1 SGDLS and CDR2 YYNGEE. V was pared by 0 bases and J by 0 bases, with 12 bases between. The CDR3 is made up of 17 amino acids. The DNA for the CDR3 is TGTGCCAGCAGCGTAGATGCACTAGGGTCGAACACCGGGGAGCTGTTTTTT. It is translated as CASSVDALGSNTGELFF.

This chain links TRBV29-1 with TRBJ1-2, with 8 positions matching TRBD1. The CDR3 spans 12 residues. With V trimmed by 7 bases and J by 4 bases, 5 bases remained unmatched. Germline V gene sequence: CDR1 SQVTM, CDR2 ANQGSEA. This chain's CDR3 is CSARTGSYGYTF. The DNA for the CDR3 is TGCAGCGCTCGGACAGGGAGCTATGGCTACACCTTC.

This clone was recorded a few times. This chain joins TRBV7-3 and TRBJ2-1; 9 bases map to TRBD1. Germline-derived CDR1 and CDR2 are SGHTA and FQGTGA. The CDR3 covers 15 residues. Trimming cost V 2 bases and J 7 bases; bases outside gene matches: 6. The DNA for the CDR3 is TGTGCCAGCAGCTTACAGACGGGACAGGGAAATGAGCAGTTCTTC. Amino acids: CASSLQTGQGNEQFF.